This T cell receptor beta chain was retrieved from a study of T-cell reconstitution after alpha-beta-depleted transplantation in children. Unique molecular identifiers featured in how the TCRbeta library was prepared. From the PCR reads, TCRdb called clonotypes with MiXCR, one entry per CDR3 protein. The repertoire holds approximately 520,000 distinct CDR3 sequences, with 11% as singletons. CDR1 and CDR2 (germline): MNHEY, SVGEGT. V was pared by 0 bases and J by 5 bases, with 13 bases between. The CDR3 has 15 amino acids. This sample comprised PBMCs, mostly from graft donor cells, obtained 180 days after TCRalphabeta/CD19-depleted stem cell transplant. The rearrangement links TRBV6-2 or TRBV6-3 to TRBJ2-5, with a possible D match to TRBD2 (5 bases). This TCR derives from a female patient aged 2-10 years who had a stem cell transplant for aplastic anemia, so the T cells may come from the graft donor. Here the CDR3 DNA reads TGTGCCAGCAGTTACTCGGGGATCCGCGGGGAGACCCAGTACTTC. Translation gives CASSYSGIRGETQYF.